This T cell receptor beta chain was captured in a study of shared clonotypes between healthy human individuals. The CDR3 has 16 residues. Germline V CDR1 and CDR2: MGHDK, SYGVNS. Germline trimming cut 3 bases from V and 3 bases from J; bases unmatched to any gene: 8. Terminally differentiated effector memory CD45RA+ cells were excluded by CCR7 positive selection of CD45RO-negative cells. TCRdb's table, derived via immunoSEQ multiplex PCR, lists solely in-frame clones and lacks some. The table has fewer than 700,000 clones, approximately 95% seen once. This sequence joins TRBV25-1 and TRBJ2-1, with 7 nucleotides matching TRBD2. Sample: naive CD8+ T cells sorted from blood. This receptor was identified in a woman aged 25 to 45 in good health. DNA of the CDR3: TGTGCCAGCAGTGATTCTAGCGGAACCGGCTACAATGAGCAGTTCTTC. Amino acid sequence: CASSDSSGTGYNEQFF.